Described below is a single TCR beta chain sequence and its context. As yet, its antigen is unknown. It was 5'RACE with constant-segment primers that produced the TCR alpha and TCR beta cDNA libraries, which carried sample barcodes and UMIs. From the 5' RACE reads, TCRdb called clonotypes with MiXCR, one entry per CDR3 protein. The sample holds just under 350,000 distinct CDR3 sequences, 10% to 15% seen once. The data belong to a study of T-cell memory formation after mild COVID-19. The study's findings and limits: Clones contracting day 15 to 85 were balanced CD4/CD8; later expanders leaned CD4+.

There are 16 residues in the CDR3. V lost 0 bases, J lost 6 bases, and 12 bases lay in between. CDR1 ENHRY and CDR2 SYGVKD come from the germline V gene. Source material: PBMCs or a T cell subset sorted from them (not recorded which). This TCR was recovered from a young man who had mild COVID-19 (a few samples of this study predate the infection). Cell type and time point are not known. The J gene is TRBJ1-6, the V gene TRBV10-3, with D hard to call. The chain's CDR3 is CAISESAAEANSPLHF. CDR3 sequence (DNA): TGTGCCATCAGTGAGTCTGCTGCTGAAGCTAATTCACCCCTCCACTTT.